This T cell receptor beta chain emerged from a study of T cell responses to AZD1222 COVID-19 vaccine. TCRdb's table, derived via immunoSEQ multiplex PCR, lists solely in-frame clones and lacks some. The sample consists of under 150,000 clones, 70% to 90% of them appearing once. Germline lookup yields CDR1 SGHTA and CDR2 FQGNSA. Trimming took off 1 base at V and 4 bases at J, with 4 bases between the two ends. The CDR3 has 12 amino acids. The specimen was peripheral blood, collected on day 0 of MenACWY control vaccination. The clonotype originates from an adult in good health. The chain recombines TRBV7-2 with TRBJ1-2; D unresolved. The CDR3 loop is CASSLEAYGYTF. The CDR3 region has the DNA TGTGCCAGCAGCTTAGAGGCCTATGGCTACACCTTC.